The TCR beta chain under discussion was sequenced for a study of radiotherapy plus CTLA-4 blockade in lung cancer listed by TCRdb under 2018. As for the study more broadly: Among enrolled patients, 18% had an objective response and about 30% reached disease control. Results the study describes overall, beyond this receptor: Early dynamic changes in blood T cell clones, together with increased serum interferon-beta after radiation, were reported as the strongest predictors of response. After treatment with radiotherapy and ipilimumab, TCR clones that came from tumors expanded in the peripheral blood.

Library construction relied on the immunoSEQ multiplex PCR assay. TCRdb obtained this table from immuneACCESS and retained in-frame rearrangements with V and J assigned. These tables miss some clones; where compared with another copy, unresolved V genes account for less than half of the shortfall, and the remainder is unexplained. The sample yields approximately 52,000 clones; about 77% were counted once. The ten largest clones add up to about 2.2% of the sample. In this study, focal radiation therapy paired with CTLA-4 blockade (ipilimumab) was tested in patients who had chemo-refractory metastatic non-small-cell lung cancer. CDR1 and CDR2, looked up from the germline V gene, are SNHLY and FYNNEI. Cut back by 3 bases and 3 bases, the V and J ends lie 18 bases apart. The CDR3 spans 16 residues, from the cysteine through the phenylalanine. Left in the record is the CDR3 DNA by itself, 48 bases read in frame from the first base.

Details on this clone: No antigen is known for it. Nothing much larger sits one base from this clone, and base qualities are not available.

The sequence joins TRBV2 to TRBJ2-7; TRBD2 is perhaps the D gene, given 6 matching bases. Sequencing used peripheral blood, obtained from a patient treated with radiotherapy plus ipilimumab. The receptor comes from a human donor with non-small cell lung cancer whose response to radiotherapy plus ipilimumab could not be evaluated. The CDR3 amino acid sequence is: CASSDSKGGKVYEQYF. The DNA sequence is TGTGCCAGCAGTGATTCCAAGGGAGGAAAGGTCTACGAGCAGTACTTC.